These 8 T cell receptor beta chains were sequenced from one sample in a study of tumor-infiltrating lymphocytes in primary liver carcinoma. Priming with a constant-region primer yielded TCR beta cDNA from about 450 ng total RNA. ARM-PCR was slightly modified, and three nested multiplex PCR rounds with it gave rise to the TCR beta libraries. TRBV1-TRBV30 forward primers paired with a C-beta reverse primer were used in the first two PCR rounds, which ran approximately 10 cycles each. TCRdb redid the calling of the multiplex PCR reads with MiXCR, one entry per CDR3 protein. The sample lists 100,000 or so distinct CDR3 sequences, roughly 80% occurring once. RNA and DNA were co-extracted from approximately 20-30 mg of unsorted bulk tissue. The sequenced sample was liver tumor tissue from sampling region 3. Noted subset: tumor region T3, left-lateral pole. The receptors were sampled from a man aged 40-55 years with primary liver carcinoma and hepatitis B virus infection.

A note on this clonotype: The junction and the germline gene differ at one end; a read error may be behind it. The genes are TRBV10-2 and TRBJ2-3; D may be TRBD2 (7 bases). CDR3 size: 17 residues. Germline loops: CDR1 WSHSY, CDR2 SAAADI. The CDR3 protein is CASSELQGLSNTGTQYF. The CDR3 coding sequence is TGCGCCAGCAGTGAGTTACAGGGACTATCTAACACAGGTACGCAGTATTTT.

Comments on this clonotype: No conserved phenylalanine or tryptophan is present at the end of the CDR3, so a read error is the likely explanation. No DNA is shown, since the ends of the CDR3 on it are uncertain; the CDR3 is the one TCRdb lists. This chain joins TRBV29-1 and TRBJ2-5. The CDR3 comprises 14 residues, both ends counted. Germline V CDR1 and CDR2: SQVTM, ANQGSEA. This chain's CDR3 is CSVEFPAAQETHYS.

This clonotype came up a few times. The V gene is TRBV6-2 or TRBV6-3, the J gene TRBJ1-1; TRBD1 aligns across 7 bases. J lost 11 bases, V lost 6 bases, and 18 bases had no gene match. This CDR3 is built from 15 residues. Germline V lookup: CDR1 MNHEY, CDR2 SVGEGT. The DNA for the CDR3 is TGTGCCAGCAGACTCATACAGGGGAGGGGGAGTGATGCTTTCTTT. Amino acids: CASRLIQGRGSDAFF.

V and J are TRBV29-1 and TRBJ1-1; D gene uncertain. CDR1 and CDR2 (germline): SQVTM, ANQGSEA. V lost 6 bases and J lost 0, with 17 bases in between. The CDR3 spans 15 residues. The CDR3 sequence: CSVDGGWDMNTEAFF. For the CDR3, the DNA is TGCAGCGTAGATGGAGGATGGGATATGAACACTGAAGCTTTCTTT. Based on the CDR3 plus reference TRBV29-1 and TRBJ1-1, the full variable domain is SAVISQKPSRDICQRGTSLTIQCQVDSQVTMMFWYRQQPGQSLTLIATANQGSEATYESGFVIDKFPISRPNLTFSTLTVSNMSPEDSSIYLCSVDGGWDMNTEAFFGQGTRLTVV.

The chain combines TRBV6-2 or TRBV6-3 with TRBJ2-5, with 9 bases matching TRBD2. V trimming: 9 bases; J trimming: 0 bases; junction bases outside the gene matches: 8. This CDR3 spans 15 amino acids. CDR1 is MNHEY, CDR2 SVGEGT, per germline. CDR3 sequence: CARRGVAGDQETQYF. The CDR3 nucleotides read TGTGCCAGGAGGGGAGTAGCGGGAGACCAAGAGACCCAGTACTTC.

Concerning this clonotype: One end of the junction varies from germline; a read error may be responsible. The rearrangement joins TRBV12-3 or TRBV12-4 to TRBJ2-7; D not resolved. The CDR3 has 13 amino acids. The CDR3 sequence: CASSLVDLGEQYF. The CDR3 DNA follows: TGTGCCAGCAGTTTAGTGGACCTTGGCGAGCAGTATTTC.

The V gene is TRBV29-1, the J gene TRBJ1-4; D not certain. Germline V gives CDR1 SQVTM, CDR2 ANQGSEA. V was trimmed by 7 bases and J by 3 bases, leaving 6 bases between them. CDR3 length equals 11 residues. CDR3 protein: CSEAANEKLFF. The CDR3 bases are TGCAGCGAGGCAGCTAATGAAAAACTGTTTTTT.

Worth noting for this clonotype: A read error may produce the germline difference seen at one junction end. DNA for the CDR3: TGTGCTAGCACCCTGGTGAAAGGGGATCAGCCACAGCGTTTT. This gives the protein CASTLVKGDQPQRF. V gene TRBV6-2 or TRBV6-3 combines with J gene TRBJ1-5; tentatively, D is TRBD1 (5 bases). The CDR3 runs 14 residues. Germline lookup yields CDR1 MNHEY and CDR2 SVGEGT.